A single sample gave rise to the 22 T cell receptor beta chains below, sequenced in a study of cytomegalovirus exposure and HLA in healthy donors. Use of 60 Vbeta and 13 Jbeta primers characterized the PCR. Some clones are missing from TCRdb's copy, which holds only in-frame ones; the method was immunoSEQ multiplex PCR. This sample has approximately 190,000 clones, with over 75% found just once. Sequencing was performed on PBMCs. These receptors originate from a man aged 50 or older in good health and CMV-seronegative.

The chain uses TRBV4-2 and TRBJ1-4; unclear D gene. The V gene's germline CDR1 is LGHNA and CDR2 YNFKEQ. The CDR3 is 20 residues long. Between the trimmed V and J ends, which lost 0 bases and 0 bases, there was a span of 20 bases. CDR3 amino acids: CASSQDRVRSEEATNEKLFF. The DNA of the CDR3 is TGTGCCAGCAGCCAAGATCGAGTCAGGTCGGAGGAAGCAACTAATGAAAAACTGTTTTTT.

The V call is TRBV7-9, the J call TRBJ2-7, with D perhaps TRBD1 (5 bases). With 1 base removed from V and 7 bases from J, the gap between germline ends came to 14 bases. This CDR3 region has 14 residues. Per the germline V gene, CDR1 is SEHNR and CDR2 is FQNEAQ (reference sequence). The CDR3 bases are TGTGCCAGCAGCTTAGAGGCAGGGCTTGGGGAGCAGTACTTC. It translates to CASSLEAGLGEQYF.

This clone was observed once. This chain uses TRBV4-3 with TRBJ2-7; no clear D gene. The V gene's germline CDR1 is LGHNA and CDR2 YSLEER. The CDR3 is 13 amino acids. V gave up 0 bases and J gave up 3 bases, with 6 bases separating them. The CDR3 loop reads CASSQDRSYEQYF. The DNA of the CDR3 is TGCGCCAGCAGCCAAGATCGCAGCTACGAGCAGTACTTC.

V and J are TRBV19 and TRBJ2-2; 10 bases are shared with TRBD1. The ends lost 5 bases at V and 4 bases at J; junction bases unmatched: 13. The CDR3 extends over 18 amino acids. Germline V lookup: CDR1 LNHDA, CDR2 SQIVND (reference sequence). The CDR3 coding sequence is TGTGCCAGTAGTCGAGGATTAGGGACAGGGGTTATCACCGGGGAGCTGTTTTTT. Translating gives CASSRGLGTGVITGELFF.

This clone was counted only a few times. CDR3 loop: CASSQWQFMNTEAFF. DNA for the CDR3: TGCGCCAGCAGCCAATGGCAGTTCATGAACACTGAAGCTTTCTTT. The genes are TRBV4-3 and TRBJ1-1; D call uncertain. This CDR3 spans 15 amino acids. V was clipped by 2 bases and J by 0 bases, with 10 bases between them. Germline CDR1 and CDR2: LGHNA and YSLEER.

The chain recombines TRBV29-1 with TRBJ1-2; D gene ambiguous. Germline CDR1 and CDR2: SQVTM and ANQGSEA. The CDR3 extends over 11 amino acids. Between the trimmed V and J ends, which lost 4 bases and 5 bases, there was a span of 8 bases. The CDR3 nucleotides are TGCAGCGTTGGAGACTTGTATGGCTACACCTTC. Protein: CSVGDLYGYTF. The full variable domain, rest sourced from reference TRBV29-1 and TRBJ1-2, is SAVISQKPSRDICQRGTSLTIQCQVDSQVTMMFWYRQQPGQSLTLIATANQGSEATYESGFVIDKFPISRPNLTFSTLTVSNMSPEDSSIYLCSVGDLYGYTFGSGTRLTVV.

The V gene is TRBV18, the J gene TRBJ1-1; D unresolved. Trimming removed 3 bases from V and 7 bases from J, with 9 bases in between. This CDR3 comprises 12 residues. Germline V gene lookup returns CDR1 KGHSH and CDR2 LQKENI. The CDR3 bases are TGTGCCAGCTCACCGGTTGGGCTTGAAGCTTTCTTT. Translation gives CASSPVGLEAFF.

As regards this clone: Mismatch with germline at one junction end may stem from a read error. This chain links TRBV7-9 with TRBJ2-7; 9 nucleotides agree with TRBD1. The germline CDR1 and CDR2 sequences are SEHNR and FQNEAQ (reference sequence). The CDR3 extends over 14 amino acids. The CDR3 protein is CSSSSGQGGYEQYF. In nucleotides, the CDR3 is TGTTCCAGCAGTTCGGGACAGGGAGGGTACGAGCAGTACTTC.

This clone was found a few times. DNA of the CDR3: TGCGCCAGCAGCTTGGTGAGGCGGAATGAGCAGTTCTTC. This sequence encodes CASSLVRRNEQFF. The chain employs TRBV5-1 and TRBJ2-1; D is unresolved. Trimming took off 0 bases at V and 7 bases at J, with 8 bases between the two ends. This CDR3 is built from 13 residues. Germline lookup yields CDR1 SGHRS and CDR2 YFSETQ. Using reference TRBV5-1 and TRBJ2-1 for the parts outside the CDR3, the full variable domain is KAGVTQTPRYLIKTRGQQVTLSCSPISGHRSVSWYQQTPGQGLQFLFEYFSETQRNKGNFPGRFSGRQFSNSRSEMNVSTLELGDSALYLCASSLVRRNEQFFGPGTRLTVL.

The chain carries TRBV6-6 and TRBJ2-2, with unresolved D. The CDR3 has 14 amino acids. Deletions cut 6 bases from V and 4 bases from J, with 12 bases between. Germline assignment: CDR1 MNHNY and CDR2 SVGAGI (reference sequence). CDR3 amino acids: CASSLSRGTGELFF. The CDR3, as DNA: TGTGCCAGCAGCCTCAGCCGCGGCACCGGGGAGCTGTTTTTT.

CDR3: CASSGLAGAPYEQYF. DNA for the CDR3: TGTGCCAGCAGCGGACTAGCGGGGGCCCCCTACGAGCAGTACTTC. The chain employs TRBV7-9 and TRBJ2-7; 13 bases map to TRBD2. Germline loops: CDR1 SEHNR, CDR2 FQNEAQ (reference sequence). The CDR3 totals 15 residues. The V and J ends lost 5 bases and 2 bases, in that order; junction bases with no gene match: 3.

The CDR3 here is CASRGTNYEQYF. The DNA for the CDR3 is TGTGCCAGCAGGGGCACCAACTACGAGCAGTACTTC. This chain joins TRBV7-9 and TRBJ2-7; D unclear. The CDR3 is 12 amino acids. Trimming left V 6 bases short and J 3 bases short, with 9 bases between. The germline V gene encodes CDR1 SEHNR and CDR2 FQNEAQ (reference sequence).

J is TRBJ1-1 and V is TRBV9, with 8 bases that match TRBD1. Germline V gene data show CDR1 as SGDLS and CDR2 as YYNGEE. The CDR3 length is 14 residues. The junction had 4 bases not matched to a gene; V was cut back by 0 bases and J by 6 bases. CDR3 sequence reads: CASSVGGRGPEAFF. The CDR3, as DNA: TGTGCCAGCAGCGTAGGTGGCAGGGGGCCTGAAGCTTTCTTT.

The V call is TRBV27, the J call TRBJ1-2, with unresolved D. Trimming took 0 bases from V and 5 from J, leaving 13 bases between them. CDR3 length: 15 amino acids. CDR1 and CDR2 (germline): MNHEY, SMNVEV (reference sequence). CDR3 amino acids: CASSLSAEPEYGYTF. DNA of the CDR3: TGTGCCAGCAGTTTATCAGCAGAGCCGGAGTATGGCTACACCTTC.

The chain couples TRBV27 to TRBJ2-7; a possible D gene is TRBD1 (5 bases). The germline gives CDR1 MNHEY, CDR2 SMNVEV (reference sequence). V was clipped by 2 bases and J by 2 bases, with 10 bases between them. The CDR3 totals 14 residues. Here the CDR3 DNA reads TGTGCCAGCAGTTTAAGTCAGGGTACCTACGAGCAGTACTTC. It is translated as CASSLSQGTYEQYF.

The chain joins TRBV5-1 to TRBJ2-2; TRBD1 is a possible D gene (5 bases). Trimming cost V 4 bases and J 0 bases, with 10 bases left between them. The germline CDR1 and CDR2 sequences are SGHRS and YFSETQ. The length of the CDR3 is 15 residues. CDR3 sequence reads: CASSTEQANTGELFF. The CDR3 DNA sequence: TGCGCCAGCAGCACCGAACAGGCGAACACCGGGGAGCTGTTTTTT.

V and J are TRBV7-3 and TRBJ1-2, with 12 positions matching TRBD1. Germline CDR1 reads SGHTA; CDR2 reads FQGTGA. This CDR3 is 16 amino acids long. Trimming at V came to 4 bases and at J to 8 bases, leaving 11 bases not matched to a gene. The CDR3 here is CASSSSPRDRGQGYTF. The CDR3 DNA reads TGTGCCAGCAGCTCCTCCCCCCGGGACAGGGGGCAGGGCTACACCTTC.

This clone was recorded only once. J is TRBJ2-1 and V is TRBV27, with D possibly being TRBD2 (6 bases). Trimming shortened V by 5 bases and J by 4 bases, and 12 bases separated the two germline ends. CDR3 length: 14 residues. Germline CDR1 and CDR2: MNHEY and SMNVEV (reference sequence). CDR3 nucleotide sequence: TGTGCCAGCAGTGATCTGACTAGGTACAATGAGCAGTTCTTC. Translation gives CASSDLTRYNEQFF.

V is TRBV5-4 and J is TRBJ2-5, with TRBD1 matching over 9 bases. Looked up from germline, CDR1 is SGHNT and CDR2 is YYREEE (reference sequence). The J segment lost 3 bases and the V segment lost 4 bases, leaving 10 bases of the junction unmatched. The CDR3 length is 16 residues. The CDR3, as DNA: TGTGCCAGCAGCCACCCCTCTAGGACAGGGGAAGAGACCCAGTACTTC. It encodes CASSHPSRTGEETQYF.

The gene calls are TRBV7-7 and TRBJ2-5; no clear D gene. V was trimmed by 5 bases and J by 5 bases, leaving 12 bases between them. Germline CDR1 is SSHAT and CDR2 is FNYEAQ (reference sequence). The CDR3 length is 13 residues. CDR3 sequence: CASSTDSLETQYF. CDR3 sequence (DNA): TGTGCCAGCAGCACCGACTCCTTGGAGACCCAGTACTTC.

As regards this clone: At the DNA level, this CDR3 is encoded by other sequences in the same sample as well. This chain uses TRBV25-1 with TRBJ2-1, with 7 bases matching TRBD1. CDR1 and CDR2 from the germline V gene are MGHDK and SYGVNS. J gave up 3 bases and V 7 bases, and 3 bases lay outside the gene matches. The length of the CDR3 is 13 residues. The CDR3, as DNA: TGTGCCAGCACCTGGGACAGCTACAATGAGCAGTTCTTC. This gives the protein CASTWDSYNEQFF.

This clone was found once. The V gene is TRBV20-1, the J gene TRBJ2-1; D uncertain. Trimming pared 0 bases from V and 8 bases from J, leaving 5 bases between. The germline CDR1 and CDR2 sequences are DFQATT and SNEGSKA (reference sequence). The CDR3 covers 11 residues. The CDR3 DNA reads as TGCAGTGCTAGAGAATCTCATGAGCAGTTCTTC. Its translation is CSARESHEQFF.